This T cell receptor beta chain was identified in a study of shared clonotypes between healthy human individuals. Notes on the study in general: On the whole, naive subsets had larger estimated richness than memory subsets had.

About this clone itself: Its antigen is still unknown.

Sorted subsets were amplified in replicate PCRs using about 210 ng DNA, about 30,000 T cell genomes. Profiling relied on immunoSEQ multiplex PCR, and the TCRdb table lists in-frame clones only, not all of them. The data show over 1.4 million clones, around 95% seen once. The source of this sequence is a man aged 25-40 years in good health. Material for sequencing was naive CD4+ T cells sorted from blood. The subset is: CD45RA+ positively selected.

The CDR3: CAWSVGQGGGYTF. CDR3 DNA: TGTGCCTGGAGTGTAGGGCAGGGGGGAGGCTACACCTTC. The chain uses TRBV30 and TRBJ1-2; TRBD1 agrees at 7 bases. Germline values: CDR1 GTSNPN, CDR2 SVGIG (reference sequence). V lost 0 bases and J lost 8; bases outside the gene matches: 6. This CDR3 is built from 13 residues.